The present T cell receptor beta chain was sequenced within a study of OX40 agonist ivuxolimab in advanced cancers. Study information: Ivuxolimab was administered intravenously to patients at 0.01 to 10 mg/kg every 2 weeks.

Trimming took off 2 bases at V and 5 bases at J, with 11 bases between the two ends. Germline V CDR1 and CDR2: MNHEY, SMNVEV (reference sequence). There are 14 residues in the CDR3. Study conclusions and caveats: The study found that CD8+ T cells averaged more expanded clones than CD4+.

Profiled with immunoSEQ multiplex PCR; TCRdb holds only in-frame clones, not every one. The sample consists of some 64,000 clones, roughly nine tenths of them appearing once. Turning to this clone: The antigen is undetermined.

The chain carries TRBV27 and TRBJ2-3; tentatively, D is TRBD1 (6 bases). The sequenced sample was CD4+ or CD8+ T cells sorted from blood, obtained in a trial of the OX40 agonist ivuxolimab. The clonotype originates from an adult with an advanced solid tumor such as melanoma, head and neck, liver or kidney cancer. As DNA, the CDR3 is TGTGCCAGCAGTTTACGTACAGGGAGAGATACGCAGTATTTT. It specifies CASSLRTGRDTQYF.